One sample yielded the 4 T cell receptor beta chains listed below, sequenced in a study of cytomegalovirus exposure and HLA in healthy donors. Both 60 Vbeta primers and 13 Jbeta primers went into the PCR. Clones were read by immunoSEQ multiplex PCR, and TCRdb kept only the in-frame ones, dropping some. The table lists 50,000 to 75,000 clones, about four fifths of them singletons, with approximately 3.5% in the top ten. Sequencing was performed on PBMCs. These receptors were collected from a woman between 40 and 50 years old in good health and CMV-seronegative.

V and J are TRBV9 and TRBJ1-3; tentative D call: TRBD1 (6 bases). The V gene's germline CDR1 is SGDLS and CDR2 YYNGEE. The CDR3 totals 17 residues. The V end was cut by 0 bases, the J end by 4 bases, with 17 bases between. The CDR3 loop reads CASSVATGGAQGNTIYF. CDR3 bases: TGTGCCAGCAGCGTAGCTACGGGGGGGGCGCAGGGAAACACCATATATTTT.

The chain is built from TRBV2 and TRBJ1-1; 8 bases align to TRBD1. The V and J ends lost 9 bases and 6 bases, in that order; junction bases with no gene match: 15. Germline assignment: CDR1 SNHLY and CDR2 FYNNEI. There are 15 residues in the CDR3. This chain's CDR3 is CASPLAGGPRSEAFF. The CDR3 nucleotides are TGTGCCAGTCCCCTGGCAGGGGGCCCGAGATCTGAAGCTTTCTTT.

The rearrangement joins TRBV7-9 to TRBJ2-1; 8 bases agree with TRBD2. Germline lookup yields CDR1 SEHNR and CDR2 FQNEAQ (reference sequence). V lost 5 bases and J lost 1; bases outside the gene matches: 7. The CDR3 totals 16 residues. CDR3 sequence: CASSPLSGESYNEQFF. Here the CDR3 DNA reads TGTGCCAGCAGCCCCCTTAGCGGGGAATCCTACAATGAGCAGTTCTTC.

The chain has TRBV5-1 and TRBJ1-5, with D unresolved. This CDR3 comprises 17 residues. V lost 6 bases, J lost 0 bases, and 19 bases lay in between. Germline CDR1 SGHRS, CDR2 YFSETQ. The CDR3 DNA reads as TGCGCCAGCACGTTTGGAGAATTCGAATTTAGCAATCAGCCCCAGCATTTT. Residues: CASTFGEFEFSNQPQHF.